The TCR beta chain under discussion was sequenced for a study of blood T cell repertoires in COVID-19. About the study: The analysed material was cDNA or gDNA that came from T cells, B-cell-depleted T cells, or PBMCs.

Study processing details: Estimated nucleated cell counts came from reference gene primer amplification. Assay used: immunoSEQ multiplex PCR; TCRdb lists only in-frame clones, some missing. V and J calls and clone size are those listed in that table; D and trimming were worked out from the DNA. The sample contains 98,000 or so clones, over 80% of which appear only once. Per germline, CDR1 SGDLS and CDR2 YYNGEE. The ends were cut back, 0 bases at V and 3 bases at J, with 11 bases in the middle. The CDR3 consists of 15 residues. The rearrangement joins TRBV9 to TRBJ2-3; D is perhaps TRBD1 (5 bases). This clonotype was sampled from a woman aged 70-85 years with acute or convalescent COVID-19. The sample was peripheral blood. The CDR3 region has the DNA TGTGCCAGCAGCGTAGACAACAGGTTTACAGATACGCAGTATTTT. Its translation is CASSVDNRFTDTQYF.